This T cell receptor (beta chain) was captured by sequencing in a study of beta chain features in type 1 diabetes. The whole isolated RNA underwent reverse transcription, so sequencing captured expressed TCRB transcripts. This table comes from immunoSEQ multiplex PCR, and its TCRdb copy is limited to in-frame clones, with some not included. This table holds around 280,000 clones, approximately 15% found once. CDR1 and CDR2 from the germline V gene are KGHSH and LQKENI. The CDR3 totals 14 residues. Trimming shortened V by 3 bases and J by 2 bases, and 10 bases separated the two germline ends. Remarks on this clone: Its target is unknown.

Study findings and constraints: All four CD4+ subsets of Type 1 diabetes patients contained TCRB CDR3s that were moderately but significantly shorter.

The chain couples TRBV18 to TRBJ1-2; D is ambiguous. This TCR was recovered from a man younger than 30 with type 1 diabetes. Sequencing was carried out using naive CD4+ T cells from blood. This chain's CDR3 is CASSPSGPNYGYTF. In nucleotides, the CDR3 is TGTGCCAGCTCACCTTCAGGTCCGAACTATGGCTACACCTTC.